This T cell receptor (beta chain) is from a study of Ad26.COV2.S vaccination and SARS-CoV-2 variants. About the research overall: As a participant in COV1001, the donor was in the Ad26.COV2.S trial arm. The authors gave Ad26.COV2.S intramuscularly, either once or twice 56 days apart.

In regard to this clone: The antigen is not known.

Regarding treatment: over 15 received Ad26.COV2.S at low or high dose, single or two shots; 5 received placebo; per-sample allocation not given. Sampling was done on day 63 after the first vaccine or placebo injection. The vaccine delivered Wuhan-strain SARS-CoV-2 spike through an Ad26 vector. The V and J ends lost 5 bases and 0 bases respectively, with 18 bases between them. The CDR3 is made up of 16 amino acids. Germline V lookup: CDR1 GTSNPN, CDR2 SVGIG (reference sequence). Broader study findings: Substantial post-vaccination breadth of spike-specific CD8+ and CD4+ T cell responses was reported.

Measured with immunoSEQ multiplex PCR; TCRdb has only the in-frame clones, and not every one. The sample yields 440,000 or so clones, about 90% seen once. Source: peripheral blood, taken in a trial of Ad26.COV2.S vaccine versus placebo. V and J are TRBV30 and TRBJ2-3, with D unresolved. The receptor was isolated from a person aged 18-65 years who received the Ad26.COV2.S COVID-19 vaccine or a placebo. CDR3 loop: CAWGPRRTSSTDTQYF. CDR3 DNA: TGTGCCTGGGGCCCCCGGCGGACCAGCAGCACAGATACGCAGTATTTT.